This T cell receptor beta chain came from a study of T cells expressing NK-cell markers. In germline, CDR1 is LGHNA, CDR2 YNFKEQ. The CDR3 covers 16 residues. For each CDR3 protein, TCRdb gives one entry from its re-call of the 5' RACE reads, without DNA. Reported are roughly 110,000 distinct CDR3 sequences; the ten largest clones contain roughly 20%. The origin of this receptor is a woman aged 18 to 75 in good health. The V gene is TRBV4-2, the J gene TRBJ2-7; TCRdb reports TRBD1, a call that lacks DNA to check it against. Sequenced material: blood T cells: a sorted CD56 or NKG2C T cell subset, CD4+ or CD8+ T cells, or bulk PBMC T cells (not recorded which). This chain's CDR3 is CASSQEDVGGGYEQYF.